This T cell receptor (beta chain) was identified in a study of cytomegalovirus exposure and HLA in healthy donors. Study-level information: Unique TCR beta sequences numbering about 100 million came from 190 million or so T cells in an earlier analysis. Broader study findings: The number of N-insertions in an Asian-associated ancestry cluster was reportedly below the approximately 600-donor mean in a later analysis.

CDR1 is SGHRS, CDR2 YFSETQ, per germline. The CDR3 is 18 amino acids. Trimming removed 4 bases from V and 2 bases from J; junction bases left unmatched: 7. Worth noting for this clone: The antigen remains unidentified.

Use of 60 Vbeta and 13 Jbeta primers characterized the PCR. This table comes from immunoSEQ multiplex PCR, and its TCRdb copy is limited to in-frame clones, with some not included. The sample records under 200,000 clones, over 75% being singletons. V and J are TRBV5-1 and TRBJ2-3; TRBD2 aligns across 16 bases. The clonotype originates from a woman aged 18-29 years in good health and CMV-seronegative. What was sequenced was PBMCs. CDR3 coding DNA: TGCGCCAGCAGCATTACCGGGACTAGCGGGGGGGACACAGATACGCAGTATTTT. It yields the protein CASSITGTSGGDTDTQYF.